A selection of T cell receptor beta chains follows, all from one sample in a study of blood T cell repertoires in COVID-19. TCRdb's copy holds only in-frame clones and misses some; the assay was immunoSEQ multiplex PCR. Of under 400,000 clones in the sample, around nine tenths were seen once. Sequencing was carried out using PBMCs or T cells enriched from blood (not recorded which). These TCRs come from a woman in her twenties or thirties who had been exposed to COVID-19. Each CDR3 is given with its conserved first and last residue. A D gene is named only where the DNA matches it firmly. Clone size is not always given. Where it is, it says once, few, many or a class for expanded clones.

>TRBJ2-7|TRBV9|.|.
CASSPRGRGAPGEQYF
TGTGCCAGCAGCCCCCGCGGCAGGGGGGCCCCCGGCGAGCAGTACTTC
>TRBJ2-7|TRBV2|TRBD1|.
CASPPLGTGGIGYEQYF
TGTGCCAGCCCCCCTCTTGGGACAGGGGGCATAGGCTACGAGCAGTACTTC
>TRBJ1-2|TRBV7-9|TRBD1|.
CASSLAKRSGGLWYGYTF
TGTGCCAGCAGCTTAGCAAAGAGGTCAGGGGGCCTTTGGTATGGCTACACCTTC
>TRBJ2-6|TRBV19|.|.
CASLSSFTRANVLTF
TGTGCCAGTCTCTCCAGTTTCACACGGGCCAACGTCCTGACTTTC
>TRBJ2-1|TRBV5-1|TRBD2|.
CASSSLAGEPREQFF
TGCGCCAGCAGCTCTTTAGCGGGAGAGCCAAGGGAGCAGTTCTTC
>TRBJ2-7|TRBV9|TRBD2|.
CASAGGALSSYEQYF
TGTGCCAGCGCGGGGGGAGCGCTTAGCTCCTACGAGCAGTACTTC
>TRBJ2-1|TRBV30|.|.
CAWSITTPPNEQFF
TGTGCCTGGAGTATAACAACCCCTCCAAATGAGCAGTTCTTC
>TRBJ1-2|TRBV28|.|.
CASSFDRGDYGYTF
TGTGCCAGCAGTTTCGATAGGGGCGACTATGGCTACACCTTC
>TRBJ2-7|TRBV15|.|once
CATREENSEQYF
TGTGCCACCAGGGAGGAGAATTCTGAGCAGTACTTC
>TRBJ2-1|TRBV30|.|.
CAWNSQAQLSNEQFF
TGTGCCTGGAACTCACAGGCCCAACTGTCCAATGAGCAGTTCTTC
>TRBJ1-2|TRBV28|.|.
CASSLGGSDFGYTF
TGTGCCAGCAGTTTAGGCGGGTCAGACTTTGGCTACACCTTC
>TRBJ1-4|TRBV28|.|.
CASQITTNEKLFF
TGTGCCAGTCAAATCACAACTAATGAAAAACTGTTTTTT
>TRBJ1-6|TRBV12-3/TRBV12-4|.|.
CASSLTGSPLHF
TGTGCCAGCAGTTTAACGGGTTCACCCCTCCACTTT
>TRBJ2-7|TRBV4-1|TRBD1|.
CASSQEGDRDEQYF
TGCGCCAGCAGCCAAGAAGGGGACAGGGACGAGCAGTACTTC
>TRBJ1-2|TRBV28|.|.
CASSLLALVAGYTF
TGTGCCAGCAGTTTATTGGCACTCGTAGCTGGCTACACCTTC
>TRBJ1-1|TRBV27|TRBD1|.
CASSPGQGASEAFF
TGTGCCAGCAGTCCGGGACAGGGGGCCTCTGAAGCTTTCTTT
>TRBJ2-7|TRBV5-1|.|.
CASSQGLASYEQYF
TGCGCCAGCAGCCAGGGACTGGCTTCCTACGAGCAGTACTTC
>TRBJ2-7|TRBV11-2|TRBD1|.
CASSLDLGTGTYEQYF
TGTGCCAGCAGCTTAGATCTAGGGACAGGGACGTACGAGCAGTACTTC
>TRBJ2-1|TRBV28|TRBD2|once
CASSLGGISNNEQFF
TGTGCCAGCAGTTTGGGGGGGATCTCTAACAATGAGCAGTTCTTC
>TRBJ1-2|TRBV14|.|.
CASSPLAFPHYGYTF
TGTGCCAGCAGCCCCTTGGCCTTTCCCCACTATGGCTACACCTTC
>TRBJ2-1|TRBV19|TRBD2|.
CASSRSGIYNEQFF
TGTGCCAGTAGCAGGAGCGGGATATACAATGAGCAGTTCTTC
>TRBJ1-1|TRBV11-2|.|once
CASRTIPGEEAFF
TGTGCCAGCCGTACTATTCCAGGGGAGGAAGCTTTCTTT
>TRBJ1-1|TRBV7-9|.|few
CASSLVPPEGGAFF
TGTGCCAGCAGCTTAGTGCCTCCCGAGGGTGGAGCTTTCTTT
>TRBJ2-1|TRBV5-1|TRBD2|.
CASSQAGGGYNEQFF
TGCGCCAGCAGCCAAGCGGGAGGCGGCTACAATGAGCAGTTCTTC
>TRBJ2-7|TRBV12-3/TRBV12-4|.|.
CASSLGGPNEQYF
TGTGCCAGCAGTTTAGGAGGGCCCAACGAGCAGTACTTC
>TRBJ2-7|TRBV5-8|.|.
CASSRSGNYEQYF
TGTGCCAGCAGCCGCTCCGGGAACTACGAGCAGTACTTC
>TRBJ2-7|TRBV28|TRBD1|.
CASSLGQDEQYF
TGTGCCAGCAGTTTGGGACAGGACGAGCAGTACTTC
>TRBJ2-5|TRBV25-1|TRBD1|.
CASSSGGGTGQETQYF
TGTGCCAGCAGCTCTGGGGGTGGGACAGGGCAAGAGACCCAGTACTTC
>TRBJ2-3|TRBV5-5|.|.
CASSLGLYGTDTQYF
TGTGCCAGCAGCTTGGGGCTGTATGGCACAGATACGCAGTATTTT
>TRBJ2-1|TRBV4-2|TRBD2|.
CASSQKFGLVGNEQFF
TGTGCCAGCAGCCAAAAGTTCGGACTAGTCGGCAATGAGCAGTTCTTC
>TRBJ2-2|TRBV6-6|TRBD2|once
CASSYGAGDGGELFF
TGTGCCAGCAGTTACGGGGCGGGAGACGGCGGGGAGCTGTTTTTT
>TRBJ1-4|TRBV5-1|TRBD1|.
CASSPDRGREKLFF
TGCGCCAGCAGCCCGGACAGGGGGAGGGAAAAACTGTTTTTT
>TRBJ1-1|TRBV10-3|TRBD1|.
CATQGQGDTEAFF
TGTGCCACCCAAGGACAGGGGGACACTGAAGCTTTCTTT
>TRBJ2-1|TRBV27|.|.
CASSLDSYNEQFF
TGTGCCAGCAGTTTAGACAGTTACAATGAGCAGTTCTTC
>TRBJ1-1|TRBV29-1|.|few
CSVGGITGNTEAFF
TGCAGCGTTGGGGGAATAACAGGGAACACTGAAGCTTTCTTT
>TRBJ1-5|TRBV19|.|.
CATSTAYSNQPQHF
TGTGCCACCTCGACAGCGTATAGCAATCAGCCCCAGCATTTT
>TRBJ2-4|TRBV7-9|.|.
CASSPPDRSLAKNIQYF
TGTGCCAGCAGCCCCCCAGACAGGTCACTAGCCAAAAACATTCAGTACTTC
>TRBJ1-4|TRBV28|.|.
CASSRDSNEKLFF
TGTGCCAGCAGTCGGGACTCTAATGAAAAACTGTTTTTT
>TRBJ1-4|TRBV11-2|.|.
CASSLRELGGEKLFF
TGTGCCAGCAGCTTGAGGGAGTTAGGGGGTGAAAAACTGTTTTTT
>TRBJ2-5|TRBV28|.|.
CASSPRNWEETQYF
TGTGCCAGCAGTCCGCGGAATTGGGAAGAGACCCAGTACTTC
>TRBJ2-6|TRBV18|TRBD1|.
CASSPPTGTGANVLTF
TGTGCCAGCTCACCACCGACAGGGACGGGGGCCAACGTCCTGACTTTC
>TRBJ1-1|TRBV18|.|.
CASRATGGGLTEAFF
TGTGCCAGCCGGGCCACCGGGGGGGGGCTCACTGAAGCTTTCTTT
>TRBJ2-2|TRBV11-2|TRBD2|.
CASSFGGIAGELFF
TGTGCCAGCAGCTTCGGGGGGATTGCCGGGGAGCTGTTTTTT
>TRBJ2-1|TRBV11-2|.|once
CASSSSPLARFF
TGTGCCAGCAGCTCCTCGCCACTAGCACGGTTCTTC
>TRBJ2-7|TRBV9|TRBD2|.
CASSRTSGRAHEQYF
TGTGCCAGCAGCCGAACTAGCGGGAGGGCCCACGAGCAGTACTTC
>TRBJ1-4|TRBV30|.|few
CAQTGPTFNEKLFF
TGTGCCCAAACAGGTCCCACCTTTAATGAAAAACTGTTTTTT
>TRBJ1-5|TRBV20-1|TRBD1|.
CSASGGGGGNQPQHF
TGCAGTGCTAGTGGAGGGGGCGGTGGGAATCAGCCCCAGCATTTT
>TRBJ2-3|TRBV19|TRBD2|.
CASSLGLASTDTQYF
TGTGCCAGTAGTTTAGGACTAGCCTCCACAGATACGCAGTATTTT